This T cell receptor (beta chain) originates from a study of blood T cell repertoires in COVID-19 (TCRdb year 2020). Notes on the research overall: Samples covering the acute and convalescent phases of COVID-19 were provided by collaborators in the United States, Italy and Spain. Samples were obtained from the ongoing ImmuneRACE study (first 160 participants) and from about 1,300 subjects provided by 6 global collaborators. The dataset comprised deeply sampled blood TCRbeta repertoires from subjects exposed to, actively infected with, or recovered from COVID-19. The repertoires were made available in a free public database intended to serve as a resource for research on the immune response to SARS-CoV-2. Where HLA class I and class II types were available, the types were taken from metadata supplied by the sample provider, not from assay-based typing. A de-identified subject ID, COVID-19 status, age in years and sex were almost always included in the sample metadata. The prospective study material was composed of cDNA or gDNA derived from T cells, B-cell-depleted T cells, or PBMCs. The paper's findings and limits, for the study overall: How much clinical and demographic metadata was included differed by source and by participant, and the metadata was provided uncurated.

Participants in the prospective study were aged about 18 to 89 years, lived in about two dozen United States geographic areas, and enrolled through a virtual design. To assign participants to cohorts, the prospective study relied on clinical history that participants themselves reported in a screening survey and a study questionnaire. In the prospective study, whole blood, serum and a nasopharyngeal or oropharyngeal swab were collected from each participant by mobile phlebotomists. Over a roughly 2-month period, participants in the prospective study had the option of providing additional blood draws and questionnaires. Before DNA extraction, prospective study blood samples were shipped either frozen or at room temperature. Regarding this clone: Its antigen is currently not known. There are no base qualities to consult, and no much larger clone falls within one base.

V is trimmed back by 6 bases and J by 5 bases, and the junction contains 1 base that no gene match accounts for. The CDR3 has 13 amino acids, counting the end cysteine and phenylalanine. Of all the DNA, just the CDR3 is kept, 39 bases in frame from base 1. The immunoSEQ Assay, a bias-controlled multiplex PCR, was used to amplify TCRbeta CDR3 regions from genomic DNA. For the original study's pipeline: The number of nucleated cells in each sample was estimated by amplification of reference gene primers within the assay. To quantify the absolute abundance of each unique TCRbeta CDR3 rearrangement, sequence reads were collapsed and filtered. Productive Simpson clonality was computed per sample as the square root of Simpson's diversity index over productive rearrangements. Imported from immuneACCESS, the table was reduced by TCRdb to in-frame sequences with V and J called. These copies leave out some clones; in studies compared against another copy, an unresolved V gene accounts for under half, and the cause of the remainder is not known. V and J calls and clone size are those listed in that table; D and trimming were worked out from the DNA. This sample gives some 200,000 clones in total; roughly 83% of them show up just once. The ten top clones hold approximately 1.3% of the sample.

The chain is made from TRBV12-3 or TRBV12-4 and TRBJ2-1, and TRBD2 aligns with 10 junction nucleotides. The TCR comes from a woman aged 35 to 49 with acute COVID-19. Sequencing was done on a sample of PBMCs or T cells enriched from blood (not recorded which). The CDR3 protein is CASRLAGDNEQFF. The nucleotide sequence reads TGTGCCAGCAGGCTAGCGGGAGACAATGAGCAGTTCTTC.